This TCR beta chain came from a study of Graves' ophthalmopathy and Graves' hyperthyroidism (dated by TCRdb to 2016 to 2018). Some background on the complete study: Stable hyperthyroidism was defined as no progression to ophthalmopathy within 18 months of follow-up. To tell Graves' ophthalmopathy apart from Graves' hyperthyroidism, and to predict which patients would progress to ophthalmopathy, the study relied on TCR beta repertoire signatures. In total, around 140 blood samples were TCR-sequenced: approximately 42 ophthalmopathy, under 85 hyperthyroidism and some 17 hyperthyroidism-to-ophthalmopathy patients. To explore V-J signatures that separate ophthalmopathy from hyperthyroidism, a discovery set of about a hundred patients was enrolled, consisting of about 41 with ophthalmopathy and some 56 with stable hyperthyroidism. An independent validation cohort was composed of 18 to 20 hyperthyroidism patients and around 16 patients who later progressed from hyperthyroidism to ophthalmopathy. In six hyperthyroidism patients, the T-cell repertoire of thyroid tissue was compared with the T-cell repertoire of blood. Once sampling was done, hyperthyroidism patients were given methimazole at a starting dose of 30 mg daily, while ophthalmopathy patients were given high-dose intravenous methylprednisolone.

Study-wide conclusions, independent of this receptor: The 13-signature model separated ophthalmopathy from stable hyperthyroidism with 85% to 90% sensitivity and 81% to 82% specificity in cross-validation, and 80%/75% in the test set. In validation, the model predicted ophthalmopathy progression with nearly 71% sensitivity and roughly 72% specificity; around twelve predicted patients were CT-confirmed with GO in a median of approximately 6.5 months. Among expanded thyroid clonotypes with frequency above 0.001, most also showed up in blood, which suggests that blood repertoires may reflect the thyroid immune response. No statistical method was used to set the sample size in advance, and the investigators knew which group each participant was assigned to.

V ends up 6 bases short and J 4 bases short, with an unmatched junction base count of 12. The CDR3 numbers 17 residues from cysteine through phenylalanine. Solely the CDR3 DNA is kept, with 51 bases framed from the first base. Reading the germline V gene gives CDR1 SGHTA and CDR2 FQGNSA. For repertoire sequencing, TCR beta CDR3 regions were amplified from RNA transcripts. The first round was an RT-PCR using HTBI primers with the Qiagen OneStep RT-PCR kit, and this first round was followed by a second-round multiplex PCR, then size selection and purification. Libraries were sequenced paired-end with 100 bp reads on an Illumina HiSeq2000. Per the authors' processing: Reads were processed with SOAPnuke, discarding reads with adapters, uncalled bases, mean Phred below 15, or no exact constant-primer or identifier match. High-quality paired reads were merged with COPE v1.2.5. Unique nucleotide sequences were defined as clonotypes and aligned to IMGT TRB V, D and J references using MiTCR v1.1. The analysis was limited to V-J combinations with a frequency above 0.0001, which together covered 99% to 99.2% of repertoires. For each V-J combination, a TCR clonal expansion and chaos score was defined as F50 clonal expansion divided by the chaos observed in the TCRdist matrix. Welch's t-statistics and random forest were used to narrow the features down to 10 to 15 V-J combinations, which were then fed into a naive Bayes classifier. The similarity between thyroid and blood repertoires was quantified using the Morisita-Horn index. TCRdb applied fastp at Q25 and MiXCR to the public reads, then kept only in-frame beta chains. Rows merge per CDR3 protein into single entries with the most common DNA and genes. The V and J calls were not made by the authors but by TCRdb's processing. The sample table lists 1 million to 1.3 million distinct CDR3 sequences, approximately 35% of them with a count of one. The ten biggest clones cover 11% of the sample.

Patients with hyperthyroidism were aged 18 to 65 years, had been newly diagnosed, and had a disease duration of less than 2 months. Patients with other autoimmune diseases, uncontrolled infections, pregnancy or lactation were excluded from the study. Clinical symptoms, serum thyroxine, TRAb, thyroid ultrasound and orbital computed tomography formed the basis of the diagnosis. Trizol reagent was used to extract the total RNA, and its quality was then checked on an Agilent 2100 Bioanalyzer. This clonotype was detected a few times. The specificity of this receptor is unknown. One base away there is no much larger clone; base qualities are not given.

This TCR derives from an adult man with Graves' hyperthyroidism. The sample comprised peripheral blood or thyroid tissue (not recorded which). The receptor chain draws on TRBV7-2 and TRBJ2-2, with 9 middle bases fitting TRBD1. In nucleotides, the sequence is TGTGCCAGCAGGCCGTTGGTCGGGACAGGGACCACCGGGGAGCTGTTTTTT. It translates to CASRPLVGTGTTGELFF. Reference TRBV7-2 and TRBJ2-2 genes cover what lies past the CDR3, so the full variable domain is GAGVSQSPSNKVTEKGKDVELRCDPISGHTALYWYRQSLGQGLEFLIYFQGNSAPDKSGLPSDRFSAERTGGSVSTLTIQRTQQEDSAVYLCASRPLVGTGTTGELFFGEGSRLTVL.